These 5 T cell receptor beta chains share one sample of origin, sequenced in a study of T-cell memory formation after mild COVID-19. From the 5' RACE reads, TCRdb called clonotypes with MiXCR, one entry per CDR3 protein. The table lists hundreds of thousands of distinct CDR3 sequences, roughly 15% of them singletons. Material for sequencing was PBMCs or a T cell subset sorted from them (not recorded which). The receptors stem from a man aged 18 to 29 who had mild COVID-19 (a few samples of this study predate the infection). Cell type and time point are not known.

The rearrangement uses TRBV20-1 and TRBJ2-7; TRBD1 matches at 7 bases. Germline V gives CDR1 DFQATT, CDR2 SNEGSKA (reference sequence). There are 16 residues in the CDR3. V dropped 6 bases and J dropped 0; count of bases not matched to a gene: 14. Here the CDR3 reads CSAHSRTGSISYEQYV. The CDR3 nucleotides read TGCAGTGCGCACTCCCGGACAGGATCAATCTCCTACGAGCAGTACGTC.

This clonotype showed up many times. DNA of the CDR3: TGTGCCAGCAGTTTGGCAGGGGCTTCCAGCGAGCAGTACTTC. Amino acid sequence: CASSLAGASSEQYF. The gene calls are TRBV12-3 or TRBV12-4 and TRBJ2-7; D perhaps matches TRBD1 (6 bases). Trimming removed 3 bases at V and 6 bases at J, with 15 bases between. This CDR3 is built from 14 residues.

J is TRBJ1-2 and V is TRBV29-1; 10 bases fit TRBD1. J gave up 4 bases and V 7 bases, and 3 bases lay outside the gene matches. The germline CDR1 and CDR2 sequences are SQVTM and ANQGSEA. The CDR3 extends over 12 amino acids. The CDR3 here is CSGTGGTYGYTF. In DNA, the CDR3 is TGCAGCGGGACAGGGGGAACCTATGGCTACACCTTC.

This clonotype came up many times. The genes are TRBV7-2 and TRBJ2-3, with D maybe TRBD2 (7 bases). This CDR3 is built from 16 residues. Germline-derived CDR1 and CDR2 are SGHTA and FQGNSA. Deletions cut 5 bases from V and 2 bases from J, with 17 bases between. CDR3 nucleotides: TGTGCCAGCAGCCGCCTAGGGGGGGCTGTCACAGATACGCAGTATTTT. Translation: CASSRLGGAVTDTQYF.

This chain links TRBV5-1 with TRBJ1-4; 8 bases are shared with TRBD1. The CDR3 has 19 residues. Germline V gene sequence: CDR1 SGHRS, CDR2 YFSETQ. The J segment lost 4 bases and the V segment lost 1 base, leaving 15 bases of the junction unmatched. In nucleotides, the CDR3 is TGCGCCAGCAGCTTGCCCCGCGTGGACTCCGACAGGGGTAATGAAAAACTGTTTTTT. Amino acid sequence: CASSLPRVDSDRGNEKLFF.